A single T cell receptor beta chain is shown here with its context. This clonotype was seen only a few times. It has no known antigen specificity. Base qualities were left out, and no much larger clone turns up one base away. Only healthy Caucasian donors were included. The twin cohort consisted of three pairs of female monozygotic twins, all aged roughly 18 to 30 years. Peripheral blood mononuclear cells were the source from which RNA for the TCR libraries was isolated. The record originates from a study of identical twins (dated by TCRdb to the mid-2010s). About the full investigation: To test whether fetal clonotypes persist, this study deep-sequenced TCR alpha and beta repertoires from monozygotic twins, from unrelated adults of various ages, and from cord blood. To rule out contamination, replicate twin experiments were performed at different times with different library preparation protocols. Findings and caveats that apply to the study as a whole: Because the same donors could not be followed over many years, conclusions were based on cross-sectional statistical analysis. Excess twin sharing in beta out-of-frame sequences was weaker because fewer shared sequences lowered the signal-to-noise ratio. Invariant T cells such as MAIT and iNKT could partly confound zero-insertion analyses, though diverse VJ usage argued against this for most clonotypes. Fewer insertions were carried by abundant cord blood beta clonotypes; a weaker similar trend was observed in young adult naive repertoires, while no such trend was observed in memory repertoires. In monozygotic twins, recombination models systematically underestimated out-of-frame TCR alpha sharing, but the models matched the sharing seen between unrelated individuals. Compared with coincidental sharing between unrelated individuals, an excess of low generation-probability sequences was observed among out-of-frame TCR alpha sequences shared between twins.

Libraries came from 5' RACE. The sequencer listed for this sample is Illumina HiSeq 2000. Template switching introduced a universal primer binding site; the final cDNA contained a unique molecular identifier, enabling accurate counting of TCR cDNA molecules. First-strand cDNA for TCR alpha and beta chains was synthesized from specific primers in the conserved constant-segment region. To control for contamination, each cDNA library was double barcoded with a SMART-Mk sample barcode plus Illumina barcodes. TruSeq adapter sequences, together with Illumina sample barcodes, were added in two successive PCR steps. The Illumina HiSeq platform was used with custom primers to sequence TCR alpha and beta cDNA libraries. In the source study's methods: Raw reads were processed with MiGEC to extract unique molecular identifiers, and MiXCR was used to determine CDR3 positions. For each individual, recombination models were inferred using an EM algorithm with the repgenHMM and IGoR tools. The tcR package in R was used for shared clonotype analysis, with sharing normalized by the product of cloneset sizes. To study raw recombination without the effects of thymic and clonal selection, out-of-frame nonproductive sequences were analyzed. TCRdb handled the public reads itself, with Q25 trimming in fastp and clone calling in MiXCR, and kept productive beta chains. Every CDR3 protein is listed once, alongside the most common genes and DNA of its rows. The V and J calls were not made by the authors but by TCRdb's processing. This sample lists about 920,000 distinct CDR3 sequences; roughly an eighth were detected once. Of the sample, around 1.6% is held by the ten largest clones.

The CDR3, cysteine through phenylalanine, is 16 amino acids long. This entry keeps only the CDR3 DNA: 48 bases, framed from base 1. Ends trimmed: V by 5 bases, J by 4 bases; bases unmatched to a gene: 15. CDR1 and CDR2, looked up from the germline V gene (reference sequence), are DFQATT and SNEGSKA. These data were likewise used in another study, on yellow fever vaccine responses in identical twins. Reported in the second study: According to the authors, the vaccine-induced T cell response in identical twins seemed to be partly convergent and partly specific to each individual. The study precisely tracked vaccine-responding T cell clones in identical twins.

The chain uses TRBV20-1 and TRBJ2-7, with 9 bases in between that match TRBD2. What was sequenced was PBMCs. This sequence was found in a woman aged 18-29 years in good health. The bases read TGCAGTGCTGCCCGGGAAATAGCGGGAGAGGAATACGAGCAGTACTTC. Translated, this is CSAAREIAGEEYEQYF.